The 26 T cell receptor beta chains below all came from one sample that was sequenced in a study of post-analysis software for immune sequencing data. Findings of the study overall: The study found TRBV5-6, TRBV5-1 and TRBV20-1 among a few TRBV segments more frequent in patients than controls.

Unique molecular identifiers had been added to the TCR beta cDNA libraries. TCRdb recomputed calls from the PCR reads with MiXCR, one row per CDR3 protein. Of 250,000 to 300,000 distinct CDR3 sequences listed, 35% to 40% are singletons. These receptors' targets are unknown. Sequencing was performed on blood. All receptors come from a girl between 5 and 17 years old with multiple sclerosis.

Only a few counts were recorded for this clonotype. One end of the junction is discordant with germline, which a read error may explain. The chain uses TRBV2 and TRBJ1-1, with unresolved D. CDR1 and CDR2 (germline): SNHLY, FYNNEI. This CDR3 has 11 residues. The CDR3 bases are TGTGCCACCACACGCAACACTGACGCTTTCTTT. It translates to CATTRNTDAFF.

Regarding this clonotype: This sequence may be a read error, since a much larger clone differs from it by one base. The rearrangement links TRBV7-2 to TRBJ2-1; D call uncertain. The J call is in doubt because the DNA end fits TRBJ2-7 better. CDR1 is SGHTA, CDR2 FQGNSA, per germline. The CDR3 contains 14 residues. CDR3 sequence: CASSHRTSTYEQYF. The CDR3, as DNA: TGTGCCAGCAGCCATAGGACGTCCACCTACGAGCAGTACTTC.

This clonotype showed up many times. The V and J genes are TRBV29-1 and TRBJ1-5, with unresolved D. The CDR3 has 13 amino acids. CDR1 is SQVTM, CDR2 ANQGSEA, per germline. V was cut by 3 bases and J by 7 bases, with 13 bases left in between. The CDR3 coding sequence is TGCAGCGTTGAGGGCAAAATTGAGCAGCCCCAGCATTTT. Translated: CSVEGKIEQPQHF.

This clonotype showed up just a few times. This rearrangement joins TRBV9 to TRBJ1-4; unclear D gene. Germline CDR1 and CDR2: SGDLS and YYNGEE. V was pared by 0 bases and J by 0 bases, with 15 bases between. CDR3 length equals 18 residues. CDR3 region: CASSVDELLTPTNEKLFF. The CDR3 nucleotides read TGTGCCAGCAGCGTAGACGAACTCCTTACCCCAACTAATGAAAAACTGTTTTTT.

This clonotype was seen repeatedly, ten times or more. V usage is TRBV12-3 or TRBV12-4 and J usage is TRBJ2-1; 9 positions agree with TRBD1. V shed 5 bases, J shed 8 bases, and the junction held 4 bases outside the gene matches. This CDR3 has 13 residues. CDR3 DNA: TGTGCCAGCAGTGCGGGACAGGGTGATGAGCAGTTCTTC. This translates into CASSAGQGDEQFF.

This clonotype occurred a few times. This clone may be a read error of a much larger clone one base away. The chain combines TRBV12-3 or TRBV12-4 with TRBJ2-1, with D possibly being TRBD1 (5 bases). Trimming cost V 2 bases and J 2 bases, with 10 bases left between them. The CDR3 has 15 residues. The CDR3 DNA follows: TGTGCCAGCAGTTTAAGGGGTCAGGCCTACAATGAGCAGTTCTTC. Translation: CASSLRGQAYNEQFF.

Here the CDR3 reads CSARDLNRISYEQYF. CDR3 nucleotides: TGCAGTGCTAGAGATCTGAACAGGATTTCCTACGAGCAGTACTTC. This rearrangement joins TRBV20-1 to TRBJ2-7, with D possibly being TRBD1 (5 bases). There are 15 residues in the CDR3. Germline CDR1 reads DFQATT; CDR2 reads SNEGSKA (reference sequence). The V end was cut by 0 bases, the J end by 1 base, with 13 bases between.

This rearrangement joins TRBV5-1 to TRBJ2-5; 9 bases agree with TRBD1. The DNA matches TRBJ2-7 better at its end, which makes the J call doubtful. This CDR3 has 14 residues. CDR1 is SGHRS and CDR2 is YFSETQ in the germline V gene. DNA for the CDR3: TGCGCCAGCAACCTACAGGGGGCGGGCTACGAGCAGTACTTC. Protein product: CASNLQGAGYEQYF.

In this sample, this clonotype turned up a few times. The chain joins TRBV29-1 to TRBJ2-7; 7 bases are a match to TRBD1. This CDR3 spans 13 amino acids. CDR1 is SQVTM, CDR2 ANQGSEA, per germline. V gave up 3 bases and J gave up 3 bases; unmatched junction bases: 5. The CDR3 region has the DNA TGCAGCGTTGAGGGTGACAGGGACTACGAGCAGTACTTC. Amino acid sequence: CSVEGDRDYEQYF.

With regard to this clonotype: This is likely a read error, given that the CDR3 carries no conserved phenylalanine or tryptophan at its end. The chain employs TRBV28 and TRBJ1-5; 8 nucleotides match TRBD1. Germline V gene lookup returns CDR1 MDHEN and CDR2 SYDVKM. The CDR3 extends over 14 amino acids. V dropped 2 bases and J dropped 7; count of bases not matched to a gene: 4. In nucleotides, the CDR3 is TGTGCCAGCAGTTTAGCAGGGGGCGTACAGCCCCAGCATCTT. The encoded protein is CASSLAGGVQPQHL.

This clonotype was counted many times. The chain links TRBV20-1 to TRBJ2-3; 8 bases line up with TRBD2. The CDR3 sequence is 16 residues long. V trimming: 1 base; J trimming: 6 bases; junction bases outside the gene matches: 12. CDR1 and CDR2 (germline): DFQATT, SNEGSKA (reference sequence). For the CDR3, the DNA is TGCAGTGCTAGAGGGGAACACGGGGGGGATGTTGATACGCAGTATTTT. It is translated as CSARGEHGGDVDTQYF.

This clonotype was counted ten times or more. The chain links TRBV20-1 to TRBJ1-5; tentative D call: TRBD1 (5 bases). V was clipped by 0 bases and J by 5 bases, with 14 bases between them. The CDR3 is 15 amino acids. Germline CDR1 reads DFQATT; CDR2 reads SNEGSKA (reference sequence). The CDR3 nucleotides read TGCAGTGCTAGAGATGAAGGGGCAGACCATCAGCCCCAGCATTTT. This translates into CSARDEGADHQPQHF.

In its sample, this clonotype was seen many times. This chain joins TRBV2 and TRBJ1-5; D remains unclear. The CDR3 has 15 residues. Trimming stripped 8 bases from V and 0 bases from J, with 14 bases between. Germline CDR1 and CDR2: SNHLY and FYNNEI. Written as DNA, the CDR3 is TGTGCCAGCGAGAAGGGAGAGATTAGCAATCAGCCCCAGCATTTT. Its protein is CASEKGEISNQPQHF.

This clonotype has a handful of counts. A much larger clone differs by one base, so this may be a read error. V gene TRBV7-3 combines with J gene TRBJ2-1; no clear D gene. CDR3 size: 13 residues. CDR1 and CDR2 from the germline V gene are SGHTA and FQGTGA. The CDR3 DNA sequence: TGTGCCGGCAGCTTAACGCTCGCCCATGAGCAGTTCTTC. Protein: CAGSLTLAHEQFF.

This clonotype was observed a handful of times. The chain employs TRBV2 and TRBJ2-7; possible D gene TRBD2, 5 bases. V was clipped by 8 bases and J by 4 bases, with 24 bases between them. This CDR3 region has 16 residues. Germline-derived CDR1 and CDR2 are SNHLY and FYNNEI. The CDR3 loop reads CASDGFDYPGLYEQYF. Written as DNA, the CDR3 is TGTGCCAGCGACGGATTTGACTACCCCGGGCTATACGAGCAGTACTTC.

This clonotype was detected many times. The chain links TRBV18 to TRBJ2-1; D is undetermined. The CDR3 extends over 12 amino acids. Trimming left V 3 bases short and J 4 bases short, with 4 bases between. CDR1 and CDR2 (germline): KGHSH, LQKENI. Written as DNA, the CDR3 is TGTGCCAGCTCACCGGGATACAATGAGCAGTTCTTC. Residues: CASSPGYNEQFF.

This clonotype was detected only a few times. Being one base from a much bigger clone, this may be a read error. The genes are TRBV6-2 or TRBV6-3 and TRBJ2-7; D may be TRBD1 or TRBD2 (5 bases each). The CDR3 spans 12 residues. Germline values: CDR1 MNHEY, CDR2 SVGEGT. The CDR3 loop reads CACSWGTSEQYF. CDR3 in DNA: TGTGCCTGCAGTTGGGGGACGTCCGAGCAGTACTTC.

The rearrangement uses TRBV12-3 or TRBV12-4 and TRBJ2-5; 9 bases agree with TRBD2. The CDR3 sequence is 14 residues long. V lost 7 bases to trimming and J lost 0 bases; unmatched junction nucleotides: 3. CDR3 sequence (DNA): TGTGCCAGCACGGCTAGCGGGAACCAAGAGACCCAGTACTTC. This sequence encodes CASTASGNQETQYF.

Comments on this clonotype: Just one base apart from a much larger clone, this may be a read error. The rearrangement joins TRBV5-1 to TRBJ2-5; D is ambiguous. The CDR3 is 13 residues long. Per germline, CDR1 SGHRS and CDR2 YFSETQ. In DNA, the CDR3 is TGCGCCAGCAACTTGGCCGCAGGAGAGACCCAGTACTTC. Amino acids: CASNLAAGETQYF. Based on the CDR3 plus reference TRBV5-1 and TRBJ2-5, the full variable domain is KAGVTQTPRYLIKTRGQQVTLSCSPISGHRSVSWYQQTPGQGLQFLFEYFSETQRNKGNFPGRFSGRQFSNSRSEMNVSTLELGDSALYLCASNLAAGETQYFGPGTRLLVL.

Of note for this clonotype: A much larger clone lies one base from this, so it may be a read error. The chain has TRBV25-1 and TRBJ2-1; a possible D gene is TRBD1 (6 bases). The J call may be in error: the DNA end matches TRBJ2-7 better. This CDR3 contains 17 residues. Germline CDR1 MGHDK, CDR2 SYGVNS. The CDR3 bases are TGTGCCAGCAGGGGGGCAGGGGAGACTATTGGCCTCAATGAGCAGTACTTC. Its translation is CASRGAGETIGLNEQYF.

This clonotype was seen at least ten times. The CDR3 is CAISESKGLAGENEQFF. The CDR3 bases are TGTGCCATCAGTGAGTCGAAGGGACTAGCGGGAGAAAATGAGCAGTTCTTC. The chain employs TRBV10-3 and TRBJ2-1, with TRBD2 matching 14 bases. The germline CDR1 and CDR2 sequences are ENHRY and SYGVKD. With V trimmed by 0 bases and J by 7 bases, 5 bases remained unmatched. CDR3 length: 17 residues.

J is TRBJ2-4 and V is TRBV4-1; 10 bases agree with TRBD2. Trimming at V came to 2 bases and at J to 5 bases, leaving 3 bases not matched to a gene. The CDR3 runs 15 residues. CDR1 MGHRA and CDR2 YSYEKL come from the germline V gene. The CDR3 bases are TGCGCCAGCAGCCAACTTCTAGCGGGAGAAAACATTCAGTACTTC. This gives the protein CASSQLLAGENIQYF.

As regards this clonotype: A much larger clone differs by one base, so this may be a read error. This rearrangement joins TRBV11-2 to TRBJ1-2; weak D call: TRBD1 (6 bases). The germline CDR1 and CDR2 sequences are SGHAT and FQNNGV. Trimming removed 5 bases at V and 4 bases at J, with 26 bases between. This CDR3 region has 18 residues. The CDR3 spells CASSPGGRAVGRSYGYTF. CDR3 DNA: TGTGCCAGCAGCCCGGGGGGCAGGGCAGTGGGACGCAGCTATGGCTACACCTTC.

Points on this clonotype: This may arise from a read error, as a much more abundant clone is one base away. J is TRBJ2-7 and V is TRBV2, with D hard to call. Germline V gene sequence: CDR1 SNHLY, CDR2 FYNNEI. CDR3 size: 12 residues. The CDR3 reads CTSSTRMEEQYF. The CDR3 region has the DNA TGTACCAGCAGTACTCGGATGGAAGAGCAGTACTTC. Drawing the rest from reference TRBV2 and TRBJ2-7, the complete variable domain is EPEVTQTPSHQVTQMGQEVILRCVPISNHLYFYWYRQILGQKVEFLVSFYNNEISEKSEIFDDQFSVERPDGSNFTLKIRSTKLEDSAMYFCTSSTRMEEQYFGPGTRLTVT.

Notes on this clonotype: It may be a read error: a sequence one base away is much more abundant. The chain links TRBV5-5 to TRBJ1-4; maybe TRBD1 (5 bases). This CDR3 region has 16 residues. From germline, CDR1 is SGHKS and CDR2 YYEKEE (reference sequence). DNA for the CDR3: TGTGCCAGCAGCCCACTGGGGCTTGCAACTAATGGAAAACTGTTTTTT. Amino acids: CASSPLGLATNGKLFF.

The gene calls are TRBV13 and TRBJ2-5; D is ambiguous. The last part of the DNA fits TRBJ2-7 better; the J call may be wrong. Looked up from germline, CDR1 is PRHDT and CDR2 is FYEKMQ (reference sequence). The CDR3 is 17 amino acids. CDR3: CASSSPVGTSVVHEQYF. The CDR3 nucleotides are TGTGCCAGCAGCTCACCCGTGGGTACTTCCGTTGTCCACGAGCAGTACTTC.